A single sample gave rise to the 5 T cell receptor beta chains below, sequenced in a study of identifying expanded T cells in peripheral blood. Assay used: immunoSEQ multiplex PCR; TCRdb lists only in-frame clones, some missing. The table shows fewer than 130,000 clones, with 75% to 90% occurring only once. What was sequenced was blood. These receptors were collected from a person aged 18-69 years in good health.

The rearrangement links TRBV19 to TRBJ2-5; tentative D call: TRBD1 (6 bases). V was shortened by 0 bases and J by 4 bases, with 6 bases between the two germline ends. Germline values: CDR1 LNHDA, CDR2 SQIVND (reference sequence). CDR3 length: 13 residues. The CDR3 sequence is CASSIDRGETQYF. The CDR3, as DNA: TGTGCCAGTAGTATAGACAGGGGAGAGACCCAGTACTTC.

A single count supports this clone. This chain links TRBV19 with TRBJ2-7; D perhaps matches TRBD2 (5 bases). CDR3 length: 13 amino acids. The ends were cut back, 3 bases at V and 4 bases at J, with 10 bases in the middle. Germline-derived CDR1 and CDR2 are LNHDA and SQIVND (reference sequence). The CDR3 loop is CASSIRRTYEQYF. The CDR3 DNA reads TGTGCCAGTAGTATTCGCAGGACTTACGAGCAGTACTTC.

The chain combines TRBV4-3 with TRBJ2-3; TRBD2 might be the D (6 bases). This CDR3 has 16 residues. The V gene's germline CDR1 is LGHNA and CDR2 YSLEER. V was clipped by 1 base and J by 2 bases, with 13 bases between them. The CDR3 sequence: CASSQVTGGPTDTQYF. CDR3 in DNA: TGCGCCAGCAGCCAAGTCACCGGGGGTCCCACAGATACGCAGTATTTT.

V gene TRBV7-9 combines with J gene TRBJ1-1; D remains ambiguous. Germline-derived CDR1 and CDR2 are SEHNR and FQNEAQ (reference sequence). The CDR3 covers 16 residues. Trimming shortened V by 5 bases and J by 2 bases, and 18 bases separated the two germline ends. The CDR3 DNA reads TGTGCCAGCAGCCCCCTACAATCTGGGCCTAACACTGAAGCTTTCTTT. Amino acids: CASSPLQSGPNTEAFF.

This clone was recorded only once. The rearrangement joins TRBV6-6 to TRBJ2-7; D is undetermined. Trimming shortened V by 8 bases and J by 2 bases, and 10 bases separated the two germline ends. CDR1 MNHNY and CDR2 SVGAGI come from the germline V gene (reference sequence). The CDR3 extends over 12 amino acids. CDR3 sequence: CASLSGAYEQYF. The DNA of the CDR3 is TGTGCCAGCCTTAGTGGGGCCTACGAGCAGTACTTC.